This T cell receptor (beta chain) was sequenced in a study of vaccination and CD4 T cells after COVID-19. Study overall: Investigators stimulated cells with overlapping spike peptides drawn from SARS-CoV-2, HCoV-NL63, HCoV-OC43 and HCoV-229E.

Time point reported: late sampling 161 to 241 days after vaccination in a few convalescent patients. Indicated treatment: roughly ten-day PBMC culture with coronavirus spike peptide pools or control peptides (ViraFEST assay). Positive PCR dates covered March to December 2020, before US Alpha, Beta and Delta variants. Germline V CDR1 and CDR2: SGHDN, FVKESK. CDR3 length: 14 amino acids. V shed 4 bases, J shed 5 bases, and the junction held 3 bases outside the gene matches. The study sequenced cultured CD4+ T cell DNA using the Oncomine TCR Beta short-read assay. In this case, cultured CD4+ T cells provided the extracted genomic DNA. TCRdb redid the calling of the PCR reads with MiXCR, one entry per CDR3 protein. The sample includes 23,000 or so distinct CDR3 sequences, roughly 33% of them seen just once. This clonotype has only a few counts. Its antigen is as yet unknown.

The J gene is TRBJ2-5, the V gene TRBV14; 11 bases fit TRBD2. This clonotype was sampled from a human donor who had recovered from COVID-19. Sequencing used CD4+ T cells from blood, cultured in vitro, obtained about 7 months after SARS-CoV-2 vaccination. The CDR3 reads CASSRLAGWETQYF. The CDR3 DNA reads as TGTGCCAGCAGCCGACTAGCGGGGTGGGAGACCCAGTACTTC.